This T cell receptor beta chain derives from a study of cytomegalovirus exposure and HLA in healthy donors. For this clone: Different DNA sequences within this sample yield the same CDR3.

Germline V gene sequence: CDR1 SGHKS, CDR2 YYEKEE (reference sequence). V lost 5 bases to trimming and J lost 4 bases; unmatched junction nucleotides: 15. The CDR3 is 16 amino acids. Primers for the PCR totalled 60 Vbeta and 13 Jbeta. Measured with immunoSEQ multiplex PCR; TCRdb has only the in-frame clones, and not every one. The sample contains 85,000 to 120,000 clones, 63% of which appear only once. The receptor was isolated from a human donor in good health. Input material: PBMCs. The chain uses TRBV5-5 and TRBJ2-7; 7 bases are shared with TRBD1. The CDR3 loop reads CASRISPGTAFYEQYF. The CDR3 bases are TGTGCCAGCAGAATCTCACCCGGGACAGCTTTTTACGAGCAGTACTTC.